This TCR beta chain was profiled in a study of control samples from healthy donors and cancer patients. The data were produced by immunoSEQ multiplex PCR, yet TCRdb's version contains in-frame clones alone and is incomplete. This sample has about 75,000 clones, with about 93% found just once. This clone was recorded only once. CDR3 size: 11 residues. The germline V gene has CDR1 SGHVS and CDR2 FQNEAQ. V was clipped by 5 bases and J by 7 bases, with 8 bases between them. The receptor was isolated from a woman aged 40 to 50 in good health. Sequenced input: blood. The chain is built from TRBV7-8 and TRBJ2-5; no definite D call. For the CDR3, the DNA is TGTGCCAGCAGCCCCAGCGTGACCCAGTACTTC. Translating gives CASSPSVTQYF.